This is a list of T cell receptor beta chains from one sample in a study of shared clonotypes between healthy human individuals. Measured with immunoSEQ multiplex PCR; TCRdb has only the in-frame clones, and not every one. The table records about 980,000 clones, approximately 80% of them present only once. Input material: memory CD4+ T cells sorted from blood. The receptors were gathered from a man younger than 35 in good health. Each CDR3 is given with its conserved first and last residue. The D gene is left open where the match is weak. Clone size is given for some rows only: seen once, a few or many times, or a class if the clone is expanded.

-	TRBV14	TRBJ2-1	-	TGTGCCAGCAGACTTTTGGGGGCCAATGAGCAGTTCTTC	CASRLLGANEQFF
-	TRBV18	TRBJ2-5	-	TGTGCCAGCTCCCCGAGAAATATTTGGGAGACCCAGTACTTC	CASSPRNIWETQYF
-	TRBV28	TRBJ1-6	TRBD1	TGTGCCAGCAGCCTGAAACAGGGGGTTTCACCCCTCCACTTT	CASSLKQGVSPLHF
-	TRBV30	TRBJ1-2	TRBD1	TGTGCCTGGAGTGTTTATGGACAGGGGAATGGCTACACCTTC	CAWSVYGQGNGYTF
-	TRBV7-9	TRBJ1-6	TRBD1	TGTGCCAGCAGCTTCACAGGGGGCCCCCTCCACTTT	CASSFTGGPLHF
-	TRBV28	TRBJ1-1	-	TGTGCCAGCAGTTTGTCCTTCTACAGCCCGAACACTGAAGCTTTCTTT	CASSLSFYSPNTEAFF
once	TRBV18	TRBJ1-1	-	TGTGCCAGCTCACCCCTCGGGACTGAAGCTTTCTTT	CASSPLGTEAFF
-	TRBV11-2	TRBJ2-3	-	TGTGCCAGCAGCTACTCCGGAAGCTACACAGATACGCAGTATTTT	CASSYSGSYTDTQYF
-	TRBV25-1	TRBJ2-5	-	TGTGCCAGCAGGTCGACGGGCTTTACGGAGACCCAGTACTTC	CASRSTGFTETQYF
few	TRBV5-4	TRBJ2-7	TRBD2	TGTGCCAGCAGCTTGGGACTAGCGCCGACCTACGAGCAGTACTTC	CASSLGLAPTYEQYF
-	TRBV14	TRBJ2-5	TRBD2	TGTGCCAGCAGCGCGTTACTAGCGGGAGGGGGAGAGACCCAGTACTTC	CASSALLAGGGETQYF
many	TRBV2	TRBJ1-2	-	TGTGCCAGCAGTGATGAGGCCGGTAACTATGGCTACACCTTC	CASSDEAGNYGYTF
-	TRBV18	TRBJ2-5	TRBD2	TGTGCCAGCTCACCACGGACTAGCGGGGGGGAAGAGACCCAGTACTTC	CASSPRTSGGEETQYF
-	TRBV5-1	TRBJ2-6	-	TGCGCCAGCACCCTGCTTTTCAACTCTGGGGCCAACGTCCTGACTTTC	CASTLLFNSGANVLTF
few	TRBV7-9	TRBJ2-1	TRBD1	TGTGCCAGCAGCCCGGGACAGGGGCAAATCAATGAGCAGTTCTTC	CASSPGQGQINEQFF
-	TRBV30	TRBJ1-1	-	TGTGCCTGGAGTGTGGGCCAGAATGGCGCTGAAGCTTTCTTT	CAWSVGQNGAEAFF
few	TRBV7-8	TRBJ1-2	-	TGTGCCAGCAGCCCAGCCATGGGGACGCAGGCGTATGGCTACACCTTC	CASSPAMGTQAYGYTF
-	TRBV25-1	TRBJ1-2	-	TGTGCCAGCAGTGGGGGGGGTTCCTATGGCTACACCTTC	CASSGGGSYGYTF
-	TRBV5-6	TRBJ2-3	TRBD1	TGTGCCAGCAGCTTCGGGGGACAGGGTGTAGATACGCAGTATTTT	CASSFGGQGVDTQYF
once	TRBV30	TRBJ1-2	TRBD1	TGTGCCTTCGACTGGAGGGGGCTTTATGGCTACACCTTC	CAFDWRGLYGYTF
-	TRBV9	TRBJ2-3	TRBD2	TGTGCCAGCAGCGCTAGAGCGGGAGAATACACAGATACGCAGTATTTT	CASSARAGEYTDTQYF
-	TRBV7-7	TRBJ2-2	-	TGTGCTAGCAGCCCTAGCATGAACACCGGGGAGCTGTTTTTT	CASSPSMNTGELFF
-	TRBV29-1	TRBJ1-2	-	TGCAGCGTTACAACTCCTGGACAGAACTATGGCTACACCTTC	CSVTTPGQNYGYTF
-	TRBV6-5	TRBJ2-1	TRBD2	TGTGCCAGCCGCTCTAGCGGTTCCTACAATGAGCAGTTCTTC	CASRSSGSYNEQFF
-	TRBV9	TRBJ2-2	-	TGTGCCAGCAGCGTAAGGTCCTCCGGGGAGCTGTTTTTT	CASSVRSSGELFF
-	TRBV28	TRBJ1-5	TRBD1	TGTGCCAGCAGCCGTTATCCCCAGGGGGCAGGGGATCAGCCCCAGCATTTT	CASSRYPQGAGDQPQHF
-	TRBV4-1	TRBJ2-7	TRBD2	TGCGCCAGCAGCCAAAGGACTAGCGGGAGGCTCACCGAGCAGTACTTC	CASSQRTSGRLTEQYF
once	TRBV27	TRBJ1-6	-	TGTGCCAGCAGTTTGGGGGGCGCGGTGGCCTCACCCCTCCACTTT	CASSLGGAVASPLHF
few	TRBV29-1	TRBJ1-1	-	TGCAGCGTTGCCCTGAACACTGAAGCTTTCTTT	CSVALNTEAFF
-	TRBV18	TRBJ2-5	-	TGTGCCAGCTCACCCAGCTGGGGAGAGACCCAGTACTTC	CASSPSWGETQYF
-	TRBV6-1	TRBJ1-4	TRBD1	TGTGCCAGCAGTTGGGCCCAGGGGGAAGGTGAAAAACTGTTTTTT	CASSWAQGEGEKLFF
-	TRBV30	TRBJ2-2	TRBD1	TGTGCCGGTTACAGGGGGCGGGGGGAGCTGTTTTTT	CAGYRGRGELFF
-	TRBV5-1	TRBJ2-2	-	TGCGCCAGCAGCTTGCCCCCCAAACTTGGCGGGGAGCTGTTTTTT	CASSLPPKLGGELFF
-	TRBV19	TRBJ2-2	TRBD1	TGTGCCAGTAGTGCCCCGGGACAGGGAATCACCGGGGAGCTGTTTTTT	CASSAPGQGITGELFF
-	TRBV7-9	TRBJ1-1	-	TGTGCCAGCAGCTTCCCGTTTATGAACACTGAAGCTTTCTTT	CASSFPFMNTEAFF
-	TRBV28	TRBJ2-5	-	TGTGCCAGCAGTGAGCCGGGACGTGGGGAGACCCAGTACTTC	CASSEPGRGETQYF
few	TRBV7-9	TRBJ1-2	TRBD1	TGTGCCAGCAGCCCACAGGGGGTAGATGGCTACACCTTC	CASSPQGVDGYTF
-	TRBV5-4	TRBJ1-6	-	TGTGCCAGCAGCTTGTTACTCTCGGATTCACCCCTCCACTTT	CASSLLLSDSPLHF
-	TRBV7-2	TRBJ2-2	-	TGTGCCAGCAGTCAGGCCAGGGTGAGGGGGGAGCTGTTTTTT	CASSQARVRGELFF
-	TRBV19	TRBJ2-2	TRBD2	TGTGCCAGTAGTATTGCGGCTAGCGGGAACACCGGGGAGCTGTTTTTT	CASSIAASGNTGELFF
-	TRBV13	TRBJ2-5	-	TGTGCCAGCAGCTTAGTTTACGAGACAGAGCAAGAGACCCAGTACTTC	CASSLVYETEQETQYF
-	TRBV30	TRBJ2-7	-	TGTGCCTGGAGTGCCGCCCGGGCCCAGGGGGAGCAGTACTTC	CAWSAARAQGEQYF
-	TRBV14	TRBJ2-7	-	TGTGCCAGCAGCCAATTCGGTACGGGATTAGGCGAGCAGTACTTC	CASSQFGTGLGEQYF
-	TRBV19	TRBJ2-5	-	TGTGCCAGTAGTATCGGCCCGCTGCCCCAAGAGACCCAGTACTTC	CASSIGPLPQETQYF
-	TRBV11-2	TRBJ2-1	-	TGTGCCAGCAGCTTAGTCGCGGGATTAACCTACAATGAGCAGTTCTTC	CASSLVAGLTYNEQFF
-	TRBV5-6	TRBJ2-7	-	TGTGCCAGCAGCTCGACAGGTTCCTACGAGCAGTACTTC	CASSSTGSYEQYF
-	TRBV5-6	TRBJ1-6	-	TGTGCCAGCAGCGTTGGGCCGGGATCAGGGCGTTATTCACCCCTCCACTTT	CASSVGPGSGRYSPLHF